This TCR beta chain was observed in a study of siplizumab effects on memory and regulatory T cells. The study's findings and limits: Treatment with siplizumab left mappable alloreactive CD4+ clones averaging roughly 69% Treg-derived, compared with under 30% in controls.

Per-sample assaying covered around 10^5 TCR templates. Assay: immunoSEQ multiplex PCR; the TCRdb copy retains only in-frame clones and omits some. Of 99,000 or so clones listed, just under 95% are singletons. CDR1 and CDR2 (germline): MGHDK, SYGVNS. V was shortened by 6 bases and J by 4 bases, with 11 bases between the two germline ends. The CDR3 is 13 residues long. Comment on this clone: The antigen is not known.

The chain joins TRBV25-1 to TRBJ2-3; D is unclear. What was sequenced was non-Treg CD4+ T cells sorted from blood. This TCR derives from a human donor in good health. The CDR3 spells CASRRGGADTQYF. As DNA, the CDR3 is TGTGCCAGCAGAAGAGGTGGCGCAGATACGCAGTATTTT.